This is a list of T cell receptor beta chains from one sample in a study of T cell repertoires in cytomegalovirus infection. These TCRs' antigens remain unknown. TCRdb reanalysed the reads using MiXCR and keeps one entry per CDR3 protein. The profile shows 900,000 to 950,000 distinct CDR3 sequences, less than 35% of them singletons. The material sequenced was cultured CD8+ T cells from PBMCs, taken from culture after CMV antigen stimulation. The receptors were sampled from a human donor in good health (CMV status not recorded). Some clones in this sample may be carry-over from other donors' samples. CDR3s include the opening cysteine and the closing phenylalanine or tryptophan. The D gene is left open where the match is weak.

TRBJ2-7 TRBV2 TRBD1 CASQDRDYEQYF
TRBJ2-4 TRBV18 TRBD1 CASSPSPGQGPYF
TRBJ1-1 TRBV6-2/TRBV6-3 NA CASSRSRQVSTTEAFF
TRBJ1-1 TRBV2 NA CASSDGRSRPMNTEAFF
TRBJ1-1 TRBV28 NA CASSFEYRANTEAFF
TRBJ1-6 TRBV5-6 NA CASSLGGARSPLHF
TRBJ2-1 TRBV19 NA CASIGVGLFDNEQFF
TRBJ1-1 TRBV27 NA CASKIRGVLANTEAFF
TRBJ2-2 TRBV7-9 TRBD2 CASSLLSGGAVVNTGELFF
TRBJ2-1 TRBV29-1 NA CSVEDNDEQFF
TRBJ1-4 TRBV6-2/TRBV6-3 TRBD1 CASSPGGLGEKLFF
TRBJ1-1 TRBV12-3/TRBV12-4 NA CASSFAGDTEAFF
TRBJ2-2 TRBV6-5 NA CASSKTVTTGELFF
TRBJ1-1 TRBV29-1 NA CSVDEGGAEAFF
TRBJ2-7 TRBV7-9 TRBD2 CASSPWTSGGEQYF
TRBJ2-1 TRBV7-8 NA CASSPPKDNEQFF
TRBJ2-2 TRBV5-8 NA CASSWDEPDTGELFF
TRBJ2-1 TRBV7-8 NA CASNSDNEQFF
TRBJ1-6 TRBV7-9 TRBD1 CASSRTGGNSPLHF
TRBJ1-2 TRBV4-1 NA CASSQAHSNYGYTF
TRBJ1-5 TRBV27 TRBD1 CASSLSGDRINQPQHF
TRBJ2-2 TRBV12-3/TRBV12-4 NA CASSLRDRLTSGYTGELFF
TRBJ2-6 TRBV12-3/TRBV12-4 TRBD1 CASSGQGAISGANVLTF
TRBJ2-7 TRBV27 TRBD1 CASKIGGETYEQYF
TRBJ1-2 TRBV5-4 NA CASRGVNGMGYGYTF
TRBJ2-1 TRBV10-2 TRBD1 CASMDRDRGYNEQFF
TRBJ2-4 TRBV11-2 NA CASSRRAGFSKNIQYF
TRBJ2-3 TRBV27 TRBD2 CASYPSGTSGTDTQYF
TRBJ1-2 TRBV4-1 NA CASSQAGTPNYGYTF
TRBJ2-3 TRBV7-2 NA CASSYLGAGTDTQYF
TRBJ2-5 TRBV7-6 TRBD2 CASSLRTSSETQYF
TRBJ2-5 TRBV12-5 NA CASCLGGAETQYF
TRBJ2-5 TRBV7-8 NA CASSLLGSREETQYF
TRBJ2-1 TRBV7-6 NA CASSSPRVGLGNEQFF
TRBJ2-3 TRBV10-3 NA CAISEDAPDTQYF
TRBJ1-1 TRBV19 NA CASTVVGVANTEAFF
TRBJ2-5 TRBV28 NA CASSPLLLQETQYF
TRBJ2-7 TRBV6-5 NA CASSPTRGGEQYF
TRBJ1-1 TRBV2 NA CASQGLLEAFF
TRBJ2-7 TRBV7-9 NA CASRFQGGEQYF
TRBJ2-3 TRBV20-1 NA CSARLPTDTQYF
TRBJ1-1 TRBV7-6 NA CASSLISQGRPKPTEAFF
TRBJ2-5 TRBV6-2/TRBV6-3 NA CASSRRPMDTQETQYF
TRBJ1-1 TRBV12-5 TRBD1 CASPVRDSPNTEAFF
TRBJ1-5 TRBV12-3/TRBV12-4 NA CASSRSNQPQHF
TRBJ1-3 TRBV19 NA CASSMDSNSGNTVYF
TRBJ1-5 TRBV6-5 NA CASSNRVDSNQPQHF
TRBJ2-6 TRBV6-5 TRBD2 CASSYRTSLGPGANVLTF
TRBJ2-7 TRBV27 NA CASSSGAYGSYEQYF
TRBJ1-4 TRBV2 TRBD1 CASSQRQGESEKLFF
TRBJ1-2 TRBV4-1 TRBD1 CASSQVTDRVDGYTF